This T cell receptor beta chain is from a study of shared clonotypes between healthy human individuals. About the research overall: CD4 naive cells filled three plates per donor, CD4 memory three, CD8 naive two and CD8 memory one. General study findings and limits: When compared with the clonotypes that were shared by all four sorted-subset donors, the non-shared clonotypes turned out to have lower generation probabilities.

Points on this clone: Its specificity is not known.

The CDR3 spans 14 residues. V shed 6 bases, J shed 10 bases, and the junction held 7 bases outside the gene matches. From germline, CDR1 is MNHEY and CDR2 SVGAGI. Here immunoSEQ multiplex PCR was the method, and the copy in TCRdb shows in-frame clones only, minus some. The sample shows about 960,000 clones, approximately 80% of them seen only once. Recent acute infections and vaccinations were absent in the healthy HIV-negative adult donors. The receptor was derived from a man younger than 30 in good health. Sample: memory CD4+ T cells sorted from blood. The subset is: CD45RA-negative fraction. The rearrangement links TRBV6-5 to TRBJ1-6; 9 bases align to TRBD1. The CDR3 DNA reads TGTGCCAGCAGCGGAGGACAGGGGTGGTCACCCCTCCACTTT. Translating it yields CASSGGQGWSPLHF.